This T cell receptor (beta chain) was sequenced for a study of molecular identifiers for immune sequencing clone quantification. Study results and limitations: Over 97% of effector molecules, but under 1% in naive cells, were held by clones with more than 20 RNA copies. Spiked Jurkat TCR RNA equal to one cell could reportedly be picked out among 1 million or so naive cells.

Sorting defined naive CD8 T cells as CD8+CD4-CCR7+CD45RA+. Each CDR3 protein is one row after TCRdb ran MiXCR on the PCR reads. The data show around 89,000 distinct CDR3 sequences, with 15% to 20% seen just once and roughly 0.89% held by the top ten. The CDR3 is 14 amino acids. The germline V gene has CDR1 SGDLS and CDR2 YYNGEE. Deletions cut 3 bases from V and 6 bases from J, with 10 bases between. This clonotype was detected ten times or more. The target antigen is unknown. The chain couples TRBV9 to TRBJ1-6; D remains ambiguous. Sequences were obtained from naive CD8+ T cells from blood, with Jurkat cell RNA spiked in. Subset reported: FACS-sorted CD8+CD4-CCR7+CD45RA+ naive T cells. The clonotype originates from a human donor in good health. Some libraries in this study had Jurkat cell RNA spiked in. The CDR3 here is CASSARSLNSPLHF. CDR3 in DNA: TGTGCCAGCAGCGCCCGGTCCCTTAATTCACCCCTCCACTTT.